These 11 T cell receptor beta chains originate from one sample sequenced in a study of T cell therapy after organ transplantation. Time point here: 4-8 weeks after completion of therapy. Sequenced by immunoSEQ multiplex PCR; TCRdb stores in-frame clones only, minus some. The table includes a few thousand clones, 60% to 70% detected once. The antigens for these receptors are not known. The sequencing here drew on CD8+ T cells from blood, taken after autologous CMV-specific T cell therapy. The receptors were sampled from a human patient who had received a solid organ transplant and had CMV disease. Some of the T cells might come from the graft donor.

This clone showed up just a few times. This chain joins TRBV5-5 and TRBJ1-5; no reliable D call. Germline loops: CDR1 SGHKS, CDR2 YYEKEE (reference sequence). V dropped 2 bases and J dropped 2 bases, with 2 bases sitting between them. The CDR3 totals 12 residues. The DNA of the CDR3 is TGTGCCAGCAGCTTCGGCAATCAGCCCCAGCATTTT. As protein: CASSFGNQPQHF. Variable domain in full (rest from reference TRBV5-5 and TRBJ1-5): DAGVTQSPTHLIKTRGQQVTLRCSPISGHKSVSWYQQVLGQGPQFIFQYYEKEERGRGNFPDRFSARQFPNYSSELNVNALLLGDSALYLCASSFGNQPQHFGDGTRLSIL.

The genes are TRBV4-3 and TRBJ2-2; 9 positions agree with TRBD1. The CDR3 spans 18 residues. Losses at the gene ends were 1 base for V and 6 bases for J; bases not matched to a gene: 12. The germline V gene encodes CDR1 LGHNA and CDR2 YSLEER. CDR3 protein: CASSQAGSGTGIAGELFF. The CDR3 DNA reads TGCGCCAGCAGCCAAGCGGGATCCGGGACAGGGATCGCCGGGGAGCTGTTTTTT.

In this sample, this clone turned up a few times. The chain uses TRBV28 and TRBJ1-5; 9 positions match TRBD1. From germline, CDR1 is MDHEN and CDR2 SYDVKM. J gave up 4 bases and V 7 bases, and 8 bases lay outside the gene matches. The CDR3 contains 15 residues. DNA for the CDR3: TGTGCCAGCAACGAGGGACAGGGCCTAAATCAGCCCCAGCATTTT. It is translated as CASNEGQGLNQPQHF.

This rearrangement joins TRBV4-3 to TRBJ1-4, with a tentative D call TRBD1 (6 bases). The CDR3 runs to 17 residues. The germline V and J ends were trimmed by 1 base and 0 bases, with 12 bases remaining between them. Per germline, CDR1 LGHNA and CDR2 YSLEER. The CDR3, as DNA: TGCGCCAGCAGCCAAGGACAGGTGATAGCAACTAATGAAAAACTGTTTTTT. It codes for CASSQGQVIATNEKLFF.

The chain has TRBV7-9 and TRBJ2-2; 7 bases agree with TRBD2. From germline, CDR1 is SEHNR and CDR2 FQNEAQ (reference sequence). The V and J ends lost 4 bases and 0 bases, in that order; junction bases with no gene match: 8. The CDR3 consists of 17 residues. The CDR3 reads CASSSNKRGSNTGELFF. CDR3 coding DNA: TGTGCCAGCAGCTCGAATAAGCGGGGCTCGAACACCGGGGAGCTGTTTTTT.

The count of this clone is one. V gene TRBV7-9 combines with J gene TRBJ1-1; D gene ambiguous. Germline CDR1 is SEHNR and CDR2 is FQNEAQ (reference sequence). The V and J ends lost 5 bases and 4 bases respectively, with 23 bases between them. The CDR3 length is 17 residues. The CDR3 region is CASSQDDLRVSGTEAFF. CDR3 sequence (DNA): TGTGCCAGCAGCCAAGACGACCTACGGGTTTCTGGCACTGAAGCTTTCTTT.

This clone qualifies as medium-sized. The chain combines TRBV27 with TRBJ2-1; D perhaps matches TRBD1 (5 bases). Germline CDR1 reads MNHEY; CDR2 reads SMNVEV (reference sequence). V shed 2 bases and J shed 6 bases, with 17 bases lying between them. The CDR3 contains 16 residues. CDR3 sequence reads: CASSLDPDPQVNEQFF. In nucleotides, the CDR3 is TGTGCCAGCAGTTTAGACCCAGATCCACAGGTCAATGAGCAGTTCTTC.

The chain carries TRBV6-6 and TRBJ2-5; possible D gene TRBD1, 5 bases. Germline assignment: CDR1 MNHNY and CDR2 SVGAGI (reference sequence). V was shortened by 0 bases and J by 13 bases, with 15 bases between the two germline ends. CDR3 length equals 13 residues. CDR3 nucleotides: TGTGCCAGCAGTTACTCGAATATGGGGCGAGGGTACTTC. Amino acid sequence: CASSYSNMGRGYF.

This chain links TRBV2 with TRBJ2-2; 10 bases agree with TRBD2. The germline V gene has CDR1 SNHLY and CDR2 FYNNEI. V shed 6 bases and J 2 bases; nucleotides not matched to a gene: 18. This CDR3 spans 20 amino acids. As DNA, the CDR3 is TGTGCCAGCAGAGACCTCCGTGGGCGGCTACTAGCGGGAAACACCGGGGAGCTGTTTTTT. This translates into CASRDLRGRLLAGNTGELFF.

This clone rates as medium-sized. This specimen includes other DNA sequences encoding the same CDR3. V is TRBV6-5 and J is TRBJ1-5; D is ambiguous. There are 13 residues in the CDR3. V gave up 0 bases and J gave up 7 bases, with 7 bases separating them. Germline CDR1 and CDR2: MNHEY and SVGAGI. In nucleotides, the CDR3 is TGTGCCAGCAGTTACTCGAATGTACAGCCCCAGCATTTT. Encoded protein: CASSYSNVQPQHF.

The chain has TRBV9 and TRBJ2-7, with 9 bases lining up with TRBD1. The CDR3 consists of 14 residues. V trimming: 0 bases; J trimming: 4 bases; junction bases outside the gene matches: 2. Germline assignment: CDR1 SGDLS and CDR2 YYNGEE. CDR3 loop: CASSVADRGYEQYF. CDR3 sequence (DNA): TGTGCCAGCAGCGTAGCGGACAGGGGTTACGAGCAGTACTTC.